The next 18 T cell receptor beta chains were all read from a single sample in a study of T cell responses to AZD1222 COVID-19 vaccine. Repertoires were generated with immunoSEQ multiplex PCR, while TCRdb's copy carries only in-frame clones and drops some. This sample has some 130,000 clones; approximately 92% occur once, and the top ten carry approximately 7%. The starting material was peripheral blood, obtained 28 days after the second AZD1222 dose. The receptors stem from an adult who received the AZD1222 COVID-19 vaccine.

The chain uses TRBV6-1 and TRBJ1-3; D is perhaps TRBD1 (6 bases). The CDR3 covers 14 residues. With 3 bases removed from V and 8 bases from J, the gap between germline ends came to 14 bases. Germline V CDR1 and CDR2: MNHNS, SASEGT. This CDR3 is CASSDTGWRDTIYF. The CDR3 coding sequence is TGTGCCAGCAGTGATACAGGGTGGCGTGACACCATATATTTT.

This chain connects TRBV20-1 to TRBJ1-1; D is ambiguous. Germline CDR1 reads DFQATT; CDR2 reads SNEGSKA (reference sequence). The V end lost 3 bases, the J end lost 0 bases, and 11 bases lay between the germline ends. This CDR3 contains 14 residues. CDR3 protein: CSASPGFMNTEAFF. The CDR3 DNA sequence: TGCAGTGCTAGTCCGGGGTTCATGAACACTGAAGCTTTCTTT.

The rearrangement links TRBV6-1 to TRBJ1-3; D call uncertain. CDR3 length: 16 amino acids. CDR1 is MNHNS and CDR2 is SASEGT in the germline V gene. Trimming shortened V by 4 bases and J by 2 bases, and 15 bases separated the two germline ends. The CDR3 DNA sequence: TGTGCCAGCAGTGTCCAACATGTATCCGCTGGAAACACCATATATTTT. This encodes CASSVQHVSAGNTIYF.

The chain combines TRBV2 with TRBJ2-1; 11 bases line up with TRBD2. Germline CDR1 SNHLY, CDR2 FYNNEI. V lost 6 bases, J lost 7 bases, and 2 bases stayed unmatched. This CDR3 is built from 13 residues. This CDR3 reads CASRIAGGNEQFF. CDR3 DNA: TGTGCCAGCAGGATAGCGGGGGGGAATGAGCAGTTCTTC.

The chain joins TRBV9 to TRBJ2-5; D gene unclear. Germline values: CDR1 SGDLS, CDR2 YYNGEE. The CDR3 contains 15 residues. The germline V and J ends were trimmed by 0 bases and 2 bases, with 11 bases remaining between them. The CDR3 reads CASSVAPQPQETQYF. CDR3 DNA sequence: TGTGCCAGCAGCGTAGCACCACAGCCTCAAGAGACCCAGTACTTC.

This sequence joins TRBV13 and TRBJ2-1, with a weak D call TRBD1 (5 bases). Germline CDR1 and CDR2: PRHDT and FYEKMQ (reference sequence). Trimming took 6 bases from V and 9 from J, leaving 12 bases between them. CDR3 length equals 12 residues. In DNA form, the CDR3 reads TGTGCCAGCAGTCCAGGGTCGGGTGAGCAGTTCTTC. Encoded protein: CASSPGSGEQFF.

V and J are TRBV14 and TRBJ2-7, with TRBD1 identical over 7 bases. Losses at the gene ends were 4 bases for V and 0 bases for J; bases not matched to a gene: 9. CDR1 is SGHDN and CDR2 is FVKESK in the germline V gene. CDR3 size: 16 residues. The CDR3 DNA follows: TGTGCCAGCAGCCGTTCCGGGACAGCCCCCTCCTACGAGCAGTACTTC. It is translated as CASSRSGTAPSYEQYF.

This chain links TRBV7-9 with TRBJ1-4, with 7 bases matching TRBD1. CDR1 is SEHNR, CDR2 FQNEAQ, per germline (reference sequence). V trimming: 5 bases; J trimming: 2 bases; junction bases outside the gene matches: 8. This CDR3 region has 16 residues. Written as DNA, the CDR3 is TGTGCCAGCAGCCCCGACAGGGTTTTGACTAATGAAAAACTGTTTTTT. Protein: CASSPDRVLTNEKLFF. Full variable domain (rest looked up from reference TRBV7-9 and TRBJ1-4): DTGVSQNPRHKITKRGQNVTFRCDPISEHNRLYWYRQTLGQGPEFLTYFQNEAQLEKSRLLSDRFSAERPKGSFSTLEIQRTEQGDSAMYLCASSPDRVLTNEKLFFGSGTQLSVL.

The CDR3 coding sequence is TGTGCCAGCAGTTACTCCCTAACTGGATCTTATGAAAAACTGTTTTTT. Amino acid sequence: CASSYSLTGSYEKLFF. The V and J genes are TRBV6-5 and TRBJ1-4, with unresolved D. With 0 bases removed from V and 6 bases from J, the gap between germline ends came to 14 bases. Germline V CDR1 and CDR2: MNHEY, SVGAGI. The CDR3 extends over 16 amino acids.

The rearrangement uses TRBV4-2 and TRBJ1-4; D not certain. Germline V gives CDR1 LGHNA, CDR2 YNFKEQ. This CDR3 region has 14 residues. Trimming shortened V by 1 base and J by 5 bases, and 8 bases separated the two germline ends. The CDR3 spells CASSQGLGNEKLFF. The CDR3, as DNA: TGTGCCAGCAGCCAAGGGTTGGGAAATGAAAAACTGTTTTTT.

The V and J genes are TRBV29-1 and TRBJ1-1; D perhaps matches TRBD1 (5 bases). This CDR3 is 10 amino acids long. Germline assignment: CDR1 SQVTM and CDR2 ANQGSEA. V gave up 7 bases and J gave up 7 bases, with 10 bases separating them. This CDR3 is CSAQGYEAFF. In DNA form, the CDR3 reads TGCAGCGCCCAGGGTTATGAAGCTTTCTTT.

This clone was seen only once. V usage is TRBV6-6 and J usage is TRBJ2-5, with TRBD2 as a possible D gene (5 bases). CDR3 size: 13 residues. V gave up 6 bases and J gave up 4 bases, with 12 bases separating them. Germline V gene lookup returns CDR1 MNHNY and CDR2 SVGAGI (reference sequence). CDR3 protein: CASSPLVPETQYF. CDR3 in DNA: TGTGCCAGCAGCCCACTAGTTCCAGAGACCCAGTACTTC.

The chain has TRBV18 and TRBJ2-1; the D gene is possibly TRBD2 (5 bases). The germline V and J ends were trimmed by 1 base and 2 bases, with 6 bases remaining between them. Germline V gives CDR1 KGHSH, CDR2 LQKENI. The CDR3 length is 14 residues. Here the CDR3 DNA reads TGTGCCAGCTCACCACAGGGAGCCTACAATGAGCAGTTCTTC. Residues: CASSPQGAYNEQFF.

The CDR3 here is CASSPVWGRGGELFF. CDR3 sequence (DNA): TGTGCCAGCTCACCGGTTTGGGGGCGCGGCGGGGAGCTGTTTTTT. The V and J genes are TRBV18 and TRBJ2-2, with TRBD1 as a possible D gene (6 bases). Germline V gene sequence: CDR1 KGHSH, CDR2 LQKENI. Trimming shortened V by 3 bases and J by 7 bases, and 15 bases separated the two germline ends. There are 15 residues in the CDR3.

The chain has TRBV5-6 and TRBJ2-1; no firm D call. Trimming removed 1 base from V and 1 base from J, with 12 bases in between. The CDR3 has 16 residues. The germline gives CDR1 SGHDT, CDR2 YYEEEE. CDR3 loop: CASSLWIDRSYNEQFF. The CDR3 nucleotides read TGTGCCAGCAGCTTGTGGATAGACCGGTCCTACAATGAGCAGTTCTTC. The full variable domain, with the rest looked up from reference TRBV5-6 and TRBJ2-1, is DAGVTQSPTHLIKTRGQQVTLRCSPKSGHDTVSWYQQALGQGPQFIFQYYEEEERQRGNFPDRFSGHQFPNYSSELNVNALLLGDSALYLCASSLWIDRSYNEQFFGPGTRLTVL.

This chain joins TRBV24-1 and TRBJ2-2; D is unresolved. The CDR3 is 13 amino acids. Trimming shortened V by 3 bases and J by 8 bases, and 9 bases separated the two germline ends. Germline CDR1 is KGHDR and CDR2 is SFDVKD. CDR3 coding DNA: TGTGCCACCAGTGATCGTCACAAAGGGGAGCTGTTTTTT. Protein product: CATSDRHKGELFF.

V and J are TRBV18 and TRBJ1-1; D is undetermined. CDR1 and CDR2 (germline): KGHSH, LQKENI. This CDR3 is built from 14 residues. V shed 1 base and J shed 3 bases, with 9 bases lying between them. The CDR3 is CASSPRVDDTEAFF. CDR3 sequence (DNA): TGTGCCAGCTCACCACGGGTCGATGACACTGAAGCTTTCTTT.

This chain links TRBV2 with TRBJ1-1; D is perhaps TRBD1 (6 bases). From germline, CDR1 is SNHLY and CDR2 FYNNEI. V gave up 6 bases and J gave up 1 base, with 12 bases separating them. This CDR3 comprises 14 residues. CDR3 sequence (DNA): TGTGCCAGCAGCCAACAGGGAACGAACACTGAAGCTTTCTTT. This gives the protein CASSQQGTNTEAFF.